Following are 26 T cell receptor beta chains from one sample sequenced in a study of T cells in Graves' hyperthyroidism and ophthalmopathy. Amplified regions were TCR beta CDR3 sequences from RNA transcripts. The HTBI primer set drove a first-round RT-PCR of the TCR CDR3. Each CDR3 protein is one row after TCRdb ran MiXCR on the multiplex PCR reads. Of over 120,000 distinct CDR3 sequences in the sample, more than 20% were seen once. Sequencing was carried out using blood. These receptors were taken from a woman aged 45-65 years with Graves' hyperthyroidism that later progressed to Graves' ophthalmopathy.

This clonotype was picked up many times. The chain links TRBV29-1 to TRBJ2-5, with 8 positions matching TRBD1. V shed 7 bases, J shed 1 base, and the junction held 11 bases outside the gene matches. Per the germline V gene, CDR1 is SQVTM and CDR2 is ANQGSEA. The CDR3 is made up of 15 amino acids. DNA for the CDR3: TGCAGCGCCTCTGAAAACAGGGGGGTCCAAGAGACCCAGTACTTC. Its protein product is CSASENRGVQETQYF.

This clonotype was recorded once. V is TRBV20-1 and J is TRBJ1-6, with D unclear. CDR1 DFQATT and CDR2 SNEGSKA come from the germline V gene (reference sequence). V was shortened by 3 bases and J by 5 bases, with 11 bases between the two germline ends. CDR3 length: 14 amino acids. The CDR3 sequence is CSASGQINNSPLHF. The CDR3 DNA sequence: TGCAGTGCTAGCGGCCAGATAAATAATTCACCCCTCCACTTT.

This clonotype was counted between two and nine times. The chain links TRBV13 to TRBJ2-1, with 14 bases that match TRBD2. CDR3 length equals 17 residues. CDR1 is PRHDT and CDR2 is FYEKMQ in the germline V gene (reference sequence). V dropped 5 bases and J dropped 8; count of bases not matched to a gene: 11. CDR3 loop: CASSQRLAGGVKDEQFF. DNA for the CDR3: TGTGCCAGCAGCCAAAGACTAGCGGGAGGGGTTAAGGATGAGCAGTTCTTC.

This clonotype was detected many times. This chain's CDR3 is CASSSWTGSQGETQYF. The CDR3 nucleotides are TGTGCCAGCAGTTCATGGACAGGTTCTCAGGGAGAGACCCAGTACTTC. The chain employs TRBV11-2 and TRBJ2-5, with 7 nucleotides matching TRBD1. After removal of 6 bases from V and 4 bases from J, the junction contained 14 bases not matched to a gene. Germline values: CDR1 SGHAT, CDR2 FQNNGV. The CDR3 consists of 16 residues.

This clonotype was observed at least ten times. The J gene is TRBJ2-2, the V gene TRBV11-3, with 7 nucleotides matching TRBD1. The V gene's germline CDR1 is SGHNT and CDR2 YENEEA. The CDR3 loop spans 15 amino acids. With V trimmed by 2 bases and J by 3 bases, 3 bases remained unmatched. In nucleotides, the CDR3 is TGTGCCAGCAGCTTACAAGGGGGCGACACCGGGGAGCTGTTTTTT. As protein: CASSLQGGDTGELFF.

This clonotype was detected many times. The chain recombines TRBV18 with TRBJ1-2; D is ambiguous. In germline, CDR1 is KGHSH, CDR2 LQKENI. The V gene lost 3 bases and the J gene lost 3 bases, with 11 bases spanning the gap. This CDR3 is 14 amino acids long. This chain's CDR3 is CASSPSGGHYGYTF. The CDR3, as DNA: TGTGCCAGCTCACCGTCTGGAGGGCACTATGGCTACACCTTC.

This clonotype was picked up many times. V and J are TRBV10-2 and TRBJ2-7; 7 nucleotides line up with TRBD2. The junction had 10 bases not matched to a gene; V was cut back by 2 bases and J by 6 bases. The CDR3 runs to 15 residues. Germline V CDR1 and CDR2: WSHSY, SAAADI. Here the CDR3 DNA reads TGCGCCAGCAGTGAGGGTTTAGCGGGCGACGTCGAGCAGTACTTC. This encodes CASSEGLAGDVEQYF.

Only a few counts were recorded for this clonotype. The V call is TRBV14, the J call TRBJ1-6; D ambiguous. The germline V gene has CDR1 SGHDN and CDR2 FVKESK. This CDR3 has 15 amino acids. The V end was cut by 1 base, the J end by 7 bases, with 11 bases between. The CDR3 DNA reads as TGTGCCAGCAGCCAAGTCGGAGCAGGAAATTCACCCCTCCACTTT. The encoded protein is CASSQVGAGNSPLHF.

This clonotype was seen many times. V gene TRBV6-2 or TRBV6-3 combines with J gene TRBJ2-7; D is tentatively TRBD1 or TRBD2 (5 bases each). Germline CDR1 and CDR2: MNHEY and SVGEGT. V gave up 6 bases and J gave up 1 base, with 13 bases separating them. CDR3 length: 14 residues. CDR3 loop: CASRGSGGSYEQYF. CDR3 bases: TGTGCCAGCAGGGGGAGTGGGGGTTCCTACGAGCAGTACTTC.

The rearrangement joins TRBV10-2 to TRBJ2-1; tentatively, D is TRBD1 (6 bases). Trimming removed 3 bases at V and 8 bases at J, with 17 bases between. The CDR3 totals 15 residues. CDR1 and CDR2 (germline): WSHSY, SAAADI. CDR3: CASSDRQGFWDEQFF. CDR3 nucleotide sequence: TGCGCCAGCAGTGATAGGCAGGGGTTTTGGGATGAGCAGTTCTTC.

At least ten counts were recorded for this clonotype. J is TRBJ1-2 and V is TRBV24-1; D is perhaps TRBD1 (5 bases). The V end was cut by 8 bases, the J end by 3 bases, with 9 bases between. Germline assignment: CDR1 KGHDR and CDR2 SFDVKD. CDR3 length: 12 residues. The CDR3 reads CATTPTDYGYTF. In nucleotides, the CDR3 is TGTGCCACCACCCCGACAGACTATGGCTACACCTTC.

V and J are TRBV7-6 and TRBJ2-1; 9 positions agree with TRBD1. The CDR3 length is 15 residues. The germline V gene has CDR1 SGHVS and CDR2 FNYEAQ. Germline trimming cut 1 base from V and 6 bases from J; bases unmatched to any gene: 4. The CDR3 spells CASSLDGQGINEQFF. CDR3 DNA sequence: TGTGCCAGCAGCTTAGATGGACAGGGGATCAATGAGCAGTTCTTC.

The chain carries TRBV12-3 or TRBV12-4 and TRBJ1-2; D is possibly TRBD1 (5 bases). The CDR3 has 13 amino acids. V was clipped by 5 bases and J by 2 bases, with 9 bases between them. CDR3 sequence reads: CASSVGENYGYTF. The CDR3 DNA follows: TGTGCCAGCAGTGTGGGGGAAAACTATGGCTACACCTTC.

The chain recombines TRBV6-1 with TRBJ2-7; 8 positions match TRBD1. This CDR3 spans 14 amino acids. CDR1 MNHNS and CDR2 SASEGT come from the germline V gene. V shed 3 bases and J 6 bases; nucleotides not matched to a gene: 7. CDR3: CASSDGTGGLEQYF. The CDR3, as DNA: TGTGCCAGCAGTGATGGGACAGGCGGTCTCGAGCAGTACTTC.

The CDR3 nucleotides are TGTGCCAGCAGCACCCCGATGATATCAAGCTCCTACAATGAGCAGTTCTTC. This gives the protein CASSTPMISSSYNEQFF. The genes are TRBV11-2 and TRBJ2-1; D unclear. CDR1 SGHAT and CDR2 FQNNGV come from the germline V gene. V was cut by 5 bases and J by 0 bases, with 17 bases left in between. The length of the CDR3 is 17 residues.

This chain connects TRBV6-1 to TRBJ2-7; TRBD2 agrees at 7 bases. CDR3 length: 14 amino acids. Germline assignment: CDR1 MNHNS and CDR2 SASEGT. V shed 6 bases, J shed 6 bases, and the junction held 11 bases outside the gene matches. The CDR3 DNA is TGTGCCAGCAGCCCACTAGCGAGACCCCCCGAGCAGTACTTC. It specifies CASSPLARPPEQYF.

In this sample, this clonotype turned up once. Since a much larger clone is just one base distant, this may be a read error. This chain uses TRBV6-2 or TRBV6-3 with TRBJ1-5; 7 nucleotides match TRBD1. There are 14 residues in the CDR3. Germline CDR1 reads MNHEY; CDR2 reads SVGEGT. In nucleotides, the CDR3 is TGTGCCAGCAGTCGGACAGGCCTCAATCGGCCCCAGCATTTT. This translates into CASSRTGLNRPQHF.

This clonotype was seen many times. The CDR3 coding sequence is TGCGCCAGCAGCTTGGCCAGGAACACTGAAGCTTTCTTT. This codes for CASSLARNTEAFF. The V and J genes are TRBV5-1 and TRBJ1-1, with unresolved D. The V end was cut by 0 bases, the J end by 1 base, with 4 bases between. This CDR3 has 13 amino acids. The germline V gene encodes CDR1 SGHRS and CDR2 YFSETQ.

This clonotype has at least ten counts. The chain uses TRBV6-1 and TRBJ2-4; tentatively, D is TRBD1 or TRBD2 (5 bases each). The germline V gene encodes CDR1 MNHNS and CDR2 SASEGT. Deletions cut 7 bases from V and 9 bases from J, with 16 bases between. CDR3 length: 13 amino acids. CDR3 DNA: TGTGCCAGCATCGACCAGTGGGGGAGCATTCAGTACTTC. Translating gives CASIDQWGSIQYF.

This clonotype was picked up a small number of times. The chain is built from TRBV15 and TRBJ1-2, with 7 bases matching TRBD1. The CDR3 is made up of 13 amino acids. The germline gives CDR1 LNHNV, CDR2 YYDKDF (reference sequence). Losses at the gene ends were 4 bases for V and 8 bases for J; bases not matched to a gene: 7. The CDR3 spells CATSITGAGGYTF. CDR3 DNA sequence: TGTGCCACCAGCATAACAGGGGCAGGAGGCTACACCTTC.

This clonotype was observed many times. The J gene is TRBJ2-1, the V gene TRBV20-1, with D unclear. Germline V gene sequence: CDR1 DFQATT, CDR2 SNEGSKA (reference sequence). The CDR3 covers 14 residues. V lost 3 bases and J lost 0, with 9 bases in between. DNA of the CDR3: TGCAGTGCTAGTGGTGAGAGCTCCTACAATGAGCAGTTCTTC. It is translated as CSASGESSYNEQFF.

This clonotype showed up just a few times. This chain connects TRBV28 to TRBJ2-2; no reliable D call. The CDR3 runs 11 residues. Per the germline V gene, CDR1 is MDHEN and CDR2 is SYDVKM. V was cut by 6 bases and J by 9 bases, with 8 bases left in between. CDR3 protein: CASSRRWELFF. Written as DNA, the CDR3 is TGTGCCAGCAGCCGCCGGTGGGAGCTGTTTTTT.

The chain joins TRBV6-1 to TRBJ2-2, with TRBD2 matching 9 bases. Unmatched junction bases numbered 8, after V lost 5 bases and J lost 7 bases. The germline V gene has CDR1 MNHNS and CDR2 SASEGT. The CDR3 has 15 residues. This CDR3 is CASSSLAGSGGELFF. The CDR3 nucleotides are TGTGCCAGCAGTTCTCTAGCGGGATCGGGCGGGGAGCTGTTTTTT.

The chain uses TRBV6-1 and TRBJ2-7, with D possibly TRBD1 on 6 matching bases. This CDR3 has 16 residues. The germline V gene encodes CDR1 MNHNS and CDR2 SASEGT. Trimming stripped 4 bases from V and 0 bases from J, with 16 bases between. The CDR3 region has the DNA TGTGCCAGCAGTGGGCCCGACAGGTATTACTCCTACGAGCAGTACTTC. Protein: CASSGPDRYYSYEQYF.

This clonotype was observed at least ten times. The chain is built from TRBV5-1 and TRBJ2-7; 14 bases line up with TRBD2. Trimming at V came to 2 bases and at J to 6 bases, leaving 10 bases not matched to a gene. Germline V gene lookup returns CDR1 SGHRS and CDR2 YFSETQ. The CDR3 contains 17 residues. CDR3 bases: TGCGCCAGCAGCTTTAACTCGGGACTAGCGGGAGACGCCGAGCAGTACTTC. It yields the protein CASSFNSGLAGDAEQYF.

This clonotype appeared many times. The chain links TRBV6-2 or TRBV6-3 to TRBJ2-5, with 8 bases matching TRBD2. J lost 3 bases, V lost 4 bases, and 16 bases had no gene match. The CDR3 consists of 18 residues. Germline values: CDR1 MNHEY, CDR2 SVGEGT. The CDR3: CASSFSIGGNSGKETQYF. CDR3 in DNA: TGTGCCAGCAGTTTCTCCATAGGGGGTAATAGCGGGAAAGAGACCCAGTACTTC.